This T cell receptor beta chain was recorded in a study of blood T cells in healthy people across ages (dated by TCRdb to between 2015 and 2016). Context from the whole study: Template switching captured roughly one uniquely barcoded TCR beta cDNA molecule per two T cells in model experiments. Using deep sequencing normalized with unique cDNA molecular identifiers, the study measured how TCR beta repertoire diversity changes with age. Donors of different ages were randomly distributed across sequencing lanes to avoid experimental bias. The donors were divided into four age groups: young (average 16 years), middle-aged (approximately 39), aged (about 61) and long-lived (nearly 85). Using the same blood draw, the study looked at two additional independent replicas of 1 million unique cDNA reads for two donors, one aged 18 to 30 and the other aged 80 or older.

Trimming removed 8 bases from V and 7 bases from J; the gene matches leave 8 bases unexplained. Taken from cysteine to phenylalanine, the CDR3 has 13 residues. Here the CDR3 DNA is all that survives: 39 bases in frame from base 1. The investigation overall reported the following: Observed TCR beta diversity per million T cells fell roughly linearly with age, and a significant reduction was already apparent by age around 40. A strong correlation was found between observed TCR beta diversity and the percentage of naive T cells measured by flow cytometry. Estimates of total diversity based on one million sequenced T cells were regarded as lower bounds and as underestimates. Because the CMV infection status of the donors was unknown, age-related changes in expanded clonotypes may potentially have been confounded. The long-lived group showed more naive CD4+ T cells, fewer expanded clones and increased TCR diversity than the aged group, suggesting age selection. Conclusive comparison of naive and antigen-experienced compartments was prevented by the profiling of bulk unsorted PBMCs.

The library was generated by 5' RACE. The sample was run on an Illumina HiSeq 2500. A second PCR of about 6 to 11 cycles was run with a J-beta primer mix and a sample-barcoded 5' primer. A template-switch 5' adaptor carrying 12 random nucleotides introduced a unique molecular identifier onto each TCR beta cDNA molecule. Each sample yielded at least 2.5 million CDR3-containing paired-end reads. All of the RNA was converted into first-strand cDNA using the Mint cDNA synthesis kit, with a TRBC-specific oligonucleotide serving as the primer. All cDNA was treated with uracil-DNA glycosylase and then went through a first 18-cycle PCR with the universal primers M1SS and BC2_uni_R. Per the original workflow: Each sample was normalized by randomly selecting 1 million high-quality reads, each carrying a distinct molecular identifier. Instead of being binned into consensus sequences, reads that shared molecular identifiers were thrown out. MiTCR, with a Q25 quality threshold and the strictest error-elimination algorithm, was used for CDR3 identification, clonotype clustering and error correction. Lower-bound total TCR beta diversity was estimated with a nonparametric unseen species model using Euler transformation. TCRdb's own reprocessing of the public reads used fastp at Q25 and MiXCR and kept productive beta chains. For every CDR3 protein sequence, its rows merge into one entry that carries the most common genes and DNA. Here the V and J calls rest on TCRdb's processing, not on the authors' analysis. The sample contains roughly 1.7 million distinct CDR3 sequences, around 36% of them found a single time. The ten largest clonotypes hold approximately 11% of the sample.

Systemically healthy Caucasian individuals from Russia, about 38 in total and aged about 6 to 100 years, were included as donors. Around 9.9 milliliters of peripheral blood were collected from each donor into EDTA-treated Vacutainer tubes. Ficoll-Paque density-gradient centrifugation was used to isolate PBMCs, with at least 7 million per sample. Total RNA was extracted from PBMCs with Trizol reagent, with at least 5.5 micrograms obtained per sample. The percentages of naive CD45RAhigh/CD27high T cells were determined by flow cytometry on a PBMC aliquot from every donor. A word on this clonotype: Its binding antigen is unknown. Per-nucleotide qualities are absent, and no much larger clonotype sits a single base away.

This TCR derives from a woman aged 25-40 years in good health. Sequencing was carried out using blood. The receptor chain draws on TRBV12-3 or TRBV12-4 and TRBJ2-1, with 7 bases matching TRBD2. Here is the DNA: TGTGCCAGCGGTGGCGGGAGATGGAATGAGCAGTTCTTC. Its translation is CASGGGRWNEQFF.